This TCR beta chain came from a study of blood T cell repertoires in COVID-19. Study-level background: Samples came from the United States, Italy and Spain, spanning acute and convalescent COVID-19. Sources were T cells, B-cell-depleted T cells, or PBMCs; the material itself was cDNA or gDNA.

Trimming removed 2 bases from V and 4 bases from J; junction bases left unmatched: 7. The CDR3 loop spans 15 amino acids. Germline assignment: CDR1 MNHNY and CDR2 SVGAGI (reference sequence). Original methodology: Reference gene primers were amplified, and this amplification served to estimate nucleated cell counts. Libraries were prepared by immunoSEQ multiplex PCR; TCRdb keeps only in-frame clonotypes and omits some of them. The D gene and trimming were derived from the DNA, and the V and J assignments and clone size from that table. This repertoire shows around 220,000 clones, under 90% found once; its top ten account for about 7.8%. Followed over time, Seattle patients had been enrolled while infection was active.

The origin of this receptor is a woman of 80 years or more with COVID-19, enrolled during active disease. The sample taken for sequencing was peripheral blood. The V and J genes are TRBV6-6 and TRBJ2-5; 7 nucleotides match TRBD1. CDR3 nucleotide sequence: TGTGCCAGCAGTTACGGGACAGTCGGTGGAGAGACCCAGTACTTC. It specifies CASSYGTVGGETQYF.